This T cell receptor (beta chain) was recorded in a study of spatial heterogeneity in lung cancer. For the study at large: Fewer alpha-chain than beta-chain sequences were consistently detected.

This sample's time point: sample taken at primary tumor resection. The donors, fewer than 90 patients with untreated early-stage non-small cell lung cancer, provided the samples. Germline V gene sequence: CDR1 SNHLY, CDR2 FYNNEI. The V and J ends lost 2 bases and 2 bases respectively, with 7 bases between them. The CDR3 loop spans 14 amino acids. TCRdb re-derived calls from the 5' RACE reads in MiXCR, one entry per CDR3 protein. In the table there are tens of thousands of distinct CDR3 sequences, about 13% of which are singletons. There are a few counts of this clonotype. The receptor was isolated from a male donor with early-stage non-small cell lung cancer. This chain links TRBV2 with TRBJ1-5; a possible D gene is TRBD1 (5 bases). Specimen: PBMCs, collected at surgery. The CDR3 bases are TGTGCCAGCAGTGAACAGGGACGCAATCAGCCCCAGCATTTT. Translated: CASSEQGRNQPQHF.